The text below deals with one TCR beta chain. The antigen remains undetermined. This sample stems from a study of cytomegalovirus exposure and HLA in healthy donors. About the research overall: From HLA-typed donors, an early data release held approximately 85 million unique TCRs.

The primer mix had 60 Vbeta and 13 Jbeta primers. In the source study's methods: A later analysis counted 65 million to 95 million unique TCR beta chains, some 12 million shared. Libraries were prepared by immunoSEQ multiplex PCR; TCRdb keeps only in-frame clonotypes and omits some of them. D and trimming come from the DNA, and the V and J calls and clone size come from that table. The repertoire holds more than 150,000 clones, with just under 80% as singletons. Regarding the study as a whole: CMV serostatus alone was available as immune exposure information.

Per the germline V gene, CDR1 is SGHRS and CDR2 is YFSETQ. With 3 bases removed from V and 1 base from J, the gap between germline ends came to 10 bases. The CDR3 consists of 14 residues. The sequence was obtained from a woman in her forties or fifties in good health and CMV-seropositive. V is TRBV5-1 and J is TRBJ1-1; D is possibly TRBD1 (6 bases). The sequencing input was PBMCs. This chain's CDR3 is CASSYREQNTEAFF. The CDR3 DNA follows: TGCGCCAGCAGCTACAGGGAACAGAACACTGAAGCTTTCTTT.